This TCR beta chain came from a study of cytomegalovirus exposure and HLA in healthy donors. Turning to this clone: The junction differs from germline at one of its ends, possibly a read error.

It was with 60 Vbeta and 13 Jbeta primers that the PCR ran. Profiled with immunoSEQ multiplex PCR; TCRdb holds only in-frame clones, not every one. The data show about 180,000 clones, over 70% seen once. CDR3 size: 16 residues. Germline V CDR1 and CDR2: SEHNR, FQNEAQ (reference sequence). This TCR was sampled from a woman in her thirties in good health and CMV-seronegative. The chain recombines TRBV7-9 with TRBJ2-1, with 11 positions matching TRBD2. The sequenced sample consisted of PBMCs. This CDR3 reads CSSRRTSGSAYNEQFF. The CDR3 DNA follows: TGTTCCAGCAGGAGAACTAGCGGGAGTGCCTACAATGAGCAGTTCTTC.